The source of this T cell receptor (beta chain) is a study of siplizumab effects on memory and regulatory T cells (dated by TCRdb to the late 2010s). About the study as a whole: The study looked at the effect of siplizumab, an anti-CD2 antibody, on alloreactive T-cell subsets in allogeneic mixed lymphocyte reactions made from human PBMCs.

CDR1 and CDR2 were assigned from the germline V gene as MGHRA and YSYEKL. Spanning cysteine to phenylalanine, the CDR3 consists of 15 amino acids. The DNA shown is the 45-base CDR3, in frame from base 1. V lost 0 bases and J lost 0 bases; the stretch between them is 6 bases long. What the research found in general, with its limitations: A naive or memory phenotype could not be assigned to roughly 75-95% of proliferating CD4+ or CD8+ clones. Unstimulated naive T cells appeared more diverse than memory T cells, and naive cells seemed to contribute substantially to the alloresponse. Of the alloreactive CD4+ clones that could be mapped, the Treg-derived share averaged about 63% with siplizumab compared with about 27% in control reactions. Siplizumab significantly lowered the cumulative frequency of alloreactive sequences that could be traced to unstimulated CD4+ memory T cells. Because sequences below about 10^-5 frequency were poorly captured, only a minor fraction of alloreactive clones could be mapped to unstimulated subsets. Whether proliferating Tregs from siplizumab cultures actually had suppressive function was not functionally confirmed.

Libraries came from the immunoSEQ multiplex PCR assay. Each sample had 85,000 to 100,000 TCR templates assayed by the deep sequencing platform. Genomic DNA extracted from sorted T cells was used for TCRbeta CDR3 sequencing. On the authors' methods: The R programming language was used for clonal analysis of TCRbeta CDR3 data. Alloreactive CD4+ and CD8+ clones were defined by comparing unstimulated samples with post-reaction CFSE-low samples. By matching sequences to the repertoires of sorted unstimulated Treg and non-Treg cells, each alloreactive CD4+ clone was assigned a regulatory or non-regulatory origin. This is the immuneACCESS table as TCRdb keeps it, with only in-frame sequences that have V and J called. A part of the clones is gone; compared with another copy, unresolved V genes explain less than half, and the rest is unexplained. That table supplies the V and J calls and clone size; D and trimming were determined from the DNA. The sample profile shows roughly 100,000 clones; 90% to 95% of them were found once. The ten largest clones add up to 6.5% to 8% of the sample.

As for this clone: No cognate antigen has been identified for it. Base qualities were left out, and no much larger clone turns up one base away.

Sorted unstimulated T cells and proliferating T cells recovered from mixed lymphocyte reactions were subjected to TCRbeta CDR3 sequencing. Fresh whole blood from some ten HLA-typed healthy donors was used as the source from which PBMCs were isolated. Input material: CD8+ T cells sorted from blood. The sequence was collected from a human donor in good health. The chain is assembled from TRBV4-1 and TRBJ1-3, with an unclear D gene assignment. The nucleotide sequence is given as TGCGCCAGCAGCCAAGAGAAACCCTCTGGAAACACCATATATTTT. Translation gives CASSQEKPSGNTIYF.